This is a list of T cell receptor beta chains from one sample in a study of T cells in Graves' hyperthyroidism and ophthalmopathy. Each CDR3 protein is one row after TCRdb ran MiXCR on the multiplex PCR reads. The sample shows 540,000 or so distinct CDR3 sequences, under 60% of them seen only once. Sequences were obtained from peripheral blood or thyroid tissue (not recorded which). These receptors were taken from an adult woman with Graves' disease, either hyperthyroidism or ophthalmopathy (not recorded which). Each CDR3 is given with its conserved first and last residue. The order of the fields is D gene, clone size, V gene, J gene, CDR3 DNA, CDR3 protein. D genes are given only for firm matches. The size of a clone is reported for some rows only, either as once, few or many, or as a class for expanded clones.

TRBD2	.	TRBV7-3	TRBJ2-1	TGTGCCAGCAGCTTCGGACTAGCGGGAATAAATGAGCAGTTCTTC	CASSFGLAGINEQFF
.	few	TRBV5-6	TRBJ2-7	TGTGCCAGCAGCGATGAAACCTACGAGCAGTACTTC	CASSDETYEQYF
TRBD1	.	TRBV29-1	TRBJ1-5	TGCAGCGCAGACAGGGAAGGCGAGCATTTT	CSADREGEHF
.	.	TRBV29-1	TRBJ1-2	TGCAGCGTTGAAATCGACAGCTATGGCTACACCTTC	CSVEIDSYGYTF
.	many	TRBV10-3	TRBJ1-5	TGTGCCATCACAGCAGATCCATATAGCAATCAGCCCCAGCATTTT	CAITADPYSNQPQHF
TRBD1	few	TRBV7-9	TRBJ1-2	TGTGCCAGCAGCGGGCGGGACAGTTCCTATGGCTACACCTTC	CASSGRDSSYGYTF
.	few	TRBV28	TRBJ1-4	TGTGCCAGCAGTTTCTTGGGGTCTGCTAATGAAAAACTGTTTTTT	CASSFLGSANEKLFF
.	.	TRBV2	TRBJ1-3	TGTGCCAGCAGCGGACTAGCGGGAAACACCATATATTTT	CASSGLAGNTIYF
TRBD1	many	TRBV5-4	TRBJ2-7	TGTGCCAGCAGCGAGCCCCCGGGACAGGGCCACGAGCAGTACTTC	CASSEPPGQGHEQYF
TRBD2	few	TRBV18	TRBJ2-5	TGTGCCAGCTCGGGGACTAGCGGACGTCACCAAGAGACCCAGTACTTC	CASSGTSGRHQETQYF
.	many	TRBV7-2	TRBJ2-5	TGTGCCAGCAGCCCGCCGGTTGAGACCCAGTACTTC	CASSPPVETQYF
TRBD1	many	TRBV5-5	TRBJ2-7	TGTGCCAGCAGCGCCGGAGGACAGGTCTCTTCTTACGAGCAGTACTTC	CASSAGGQVSSYEQYF
.	.	TRBV6-2/TRBV6-3	TRBJ1-1	TGTGCCAGCAGCTGGGACGGGAGGAACACTGAAGCTTTCTTT	CASSWDGRNTEAFF
.	once	TRBV5-1	TRBJ2-2	TGCGCCAGCAGCTCCCGAATCTCCGGGGAGCTGTTTTTT	CASSSRISGELFF
.	many	TRBV5-1	TRBJ1-2	TGCGCCAGCAGCTTGGGCAGCCCTGATGGCTACACCTTC	CASSLGSPDGYTF
.	.	TRBV10-1	TRBJ1-3	TGCGCCAGACCTGGACGGTCCTTACGGGATTTT	CARPGRSLRDF
.	.	TRBV10-3	TRBJ1-2	TGTGCCATTGCCAGCACTGGGACTACCTATGGCTACACCTTC	CAIASTGTTYGYTF
TRBD1	many	TRBV6-5	TRBJ1-2	TGTGCCAGCAGTTACCGACAGGGCGGCGGCTACACCTTC	CASSYRQGGGYTF
.	.	TRBV27	TRBJ1-5	TGTGCCAGCAGTCGGGGGAGATATAGCAATCAGCCCCAGCATTTT	CASSRGRYSNQPQHF
TRBD2	.	TRBV7-2	TRBJ2-1	TGTGCCAGCAGCTTAGGAAGCGGGAGGGCCTATGAGCAGTTCTTC	CASSLGSGRAYEQFF
.	.	TRBV7-8	TRBJ2-2	TGTGCCAGCAACCGACCAGGGGTTAAGACCGGGGAGCTGTTTTTT	CASNRPGVKTGELFF
.	many	TRBV7-2	TRBJ2-7	TGTGCCAGCAGCTTCGGGGGATCCGCCTACGAGCAGTACTTC	CASSFGGSAYEQYF
.	.	TRBV9	TRBJ1-1	TGTGCCAGCAGCGCTACAGGGTTTGAGACTGAAGCTTTCTTT	CASSATGFETEAFF
.	.	TRBV20-1	TRBJ2-7	TGCAGTGCTACCGCGGGGGAGCAGTACTTC	CSATAGEQYF
TRBD2	many	TRBV7-3	TRBJ2-7	TGTGCCAGCAGCTCGGACCCAGCGGGAGAGCAGTACTTC	CASSSDPAGEQYF
.	few	TRBV2	TRBJ2-1	TGTGCCAGCACCGGGAGCCCCAAGGGTGAGCAGTTCTTC	CASTGSPKGEQFF
.	.	TRBV3-1	TRBJ1-2	TGTGCCAGCAACCAAGTTACAGGGCTTGGCTATGGCTACACCTTC	CASNQVTGLGYGYTF
.	.	TRBV9	TRBJ2-2	TGTGCCAGCACCAGGGGAGGGGGCACTGGGGAGCTGTTTTTT	CASTRGGGTGELFF
.	.	TRBV2	TRBJ1-1	TGTGCCAGCAGCACGTGGACGTCGACTGAAGCTTTCTTT	CASSTWTSTEAFF
TRBD2	.	TRBV2	TRBJ2-1	TGTGCCAGCAGGGGACTAGCGGGAGCGAAGAACAATGAGCAGTTCTTC	CASRGLAGAKNNEQFF
TRBD1	.	TRBV15	TRBJ1-2	TGTGCCACCAGCAGAGGAGGGACAGGGGTCGGCGGCTACACCTTC	CATSRGGTGVGGYTF
.	many	TRBV3-1	TRBJ1-2	TGTGCCAGCAGCCGTCCAGGAGGTGGCTACACCTTC	CASSRPGGGYTF
TRBD1	few	TRBV11-2	TRBJ2-5	TGTGCCAGCAGGAGACAGGGTCAAGAGACCCAGTACTTC	CASRRQGQETQYF
.	many	TRBV7-3	TRBJ1-6	TGTGCCAGCAGCCCGAACCAGGGTTCACCCCTCCACTTT	CASSPNQGSPLHF
.	.	TRBV7-3	TRBJ1-1	TGTACCAGCAGCTTAACGGGCGGGAAAGCTTTCTTC	CTSSLTGGKAFF
.	.	TRBV7-6	TRBJ2-2	TGTGCCAGCAGCCTACCTAGAGTACCGAACACCGGGGAGCTGTTTTTT	CASSLPRVPNTGELFF
.	many	TRBV7-6	TRBJ1-5	TGTGCCAGCAGCTTGACGGGCGGGATAAGCAATCAGCCCCAGCATTTT	CASSLTGGISNQPQHF
.	.	TRBV20-1	TRBJ2-5	TGCAGTGCTAGAGTTCGAGAGGTGGGGCAGACCCAGTACTTC	CSARVREVGQTQYF
TRBD2	many	TRBV19	TRBJ2-2	TGTGCCAGTAGTATTTCCCGTTGGGGACTAGCGGAGAACACCGGGGAGCTGTTTTTT	CASSISRWGLAENTGELFF
.	many	TRBV5-1	TRBJ2-7	TGCGCCAGCAGCTTGTTCGGCAGGGTGGTATCCGAGCAGTACTTC	CASSLFGRVVSEQYF
TRBD2	many	TRBV6-1	TRBJ2-7	TGTGCCAGCAGTGCAGCGGGGAGGCCCTCCTACGAGCAGTACTTC	CASSAAGRPSYEQYF
.	.	TRBV7-9	TRBJ1-5	TGTGCCAGAGGCGGGGGGAACACCGGGGGCCTTAGCAATCAGCCCCAGCATTTT	CARGGGNTGGLSNQPQHF
.	.	TRBV29-1	TRBJ2-5	TGCAGCGTACGGAGGGGGGGATACGGAGAGACCCAGTACTTC	CSVRRGGYGETQYF
TRBD1	.	TRBV15	TRBJ2-7	TGTGCCACCAGCAGAGGACAGGGCGCGAACGAGCAGTACTTC	CATSRGQGANEQYF
.	.	TRBV7-9	TRBJ2-1	TGTGCCAGCAGCCTACCGACGGGGAATGAGCAGTTCTTC	CASSLPTGNEQFF
TRBD1	many	TRBV7-2	TRBJ1-1	TGTGCCAGCAGTCCTCAGGGGGACACTGAAGCTTTCTTT	CASSPQGDTEAFF
.	once	TRBV7-9	TRBJ1-2	TGTGCCAGCAGCCCCGGTAGCTTCTATGGCTACACCTTC	CASSPGSFYGYTF
TRBD2	.	TRBV29-1	TRBJ2-7	TGCAGCGTTTCCCGGACTAGCGCGTACGAGCAGTACTTC	CSVSRTSAYEQYF
.	few	TRBV29-1	TRBJ2-5	TGCAGCGTTACTTGGGCGCAAGAGACCCAGTACTTC	CSVTWAQETQYF
TRBD2	.	TRBV10-3	TRBJ2-2	TGTGCCATCAGTGCTAGCGGGGAGAACACCGGGGAGCTGTTTTTT	CAISASGENTGELFF
.	.	TRBV10-3	TRBJ2-2	TGTGCCATCAGTGGGGCGAGGGGGAGGTCCGGGGAGCTGTTTTTT	CAISGARGRSGELFF
.	many	TRBV4-1	TRBJ2-7	TGCGCCAGCAGCCAAGCCGTCACCTACGAGCAGTACTTC	CASSQAVTYEQYF
TRBD1	many	TRBV7-9	TRBJ2-7	TGTGCCAGCAGCTCGGACAGGGGCTGGGGCGAGCAGTACTTC	CASSSDRGWGEQYF
.	.	TRBV7-9	TRBJ1-2	TGTGCCAGCAGCTTAGCGGGGGATGGAAACACCTTC	CASSLAGDGNTF
.	.	TRBV5-1	TRBJ1-1	TGCGCCAGCAGCTCTGTCAGGGGAGATGAAGCTTTCTTT	CASSSVRGDEAFF
TRBD1	.	TRBV10-3	TRBJ1-1	TGTGCCATCAGAGGTCCAGGACAGGGGTGGAAGGAAGCTTTCTTT	CAIRGPGQGWKEAFF
.	.	TRBV25-1	TRBJ1-5	TGTGCCAGCACCTGGAGCCGCGAGCTTAATAGCAATCAGCCCCAGCATTTT	CASTWSRELNSNQPQHF